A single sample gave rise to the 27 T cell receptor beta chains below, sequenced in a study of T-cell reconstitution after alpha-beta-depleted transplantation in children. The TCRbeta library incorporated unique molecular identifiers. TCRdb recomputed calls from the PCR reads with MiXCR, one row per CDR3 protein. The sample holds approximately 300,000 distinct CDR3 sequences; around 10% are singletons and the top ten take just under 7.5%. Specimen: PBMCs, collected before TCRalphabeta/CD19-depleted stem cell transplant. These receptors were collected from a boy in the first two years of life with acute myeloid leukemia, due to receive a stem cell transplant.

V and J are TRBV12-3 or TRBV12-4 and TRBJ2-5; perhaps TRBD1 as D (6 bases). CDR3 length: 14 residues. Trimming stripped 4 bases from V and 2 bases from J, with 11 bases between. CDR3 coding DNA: TGTGCCAGCAGTTCAGGGGCTCGGCAAGAGACCCAGTACTTC. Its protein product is CASSSGARQETQYF.

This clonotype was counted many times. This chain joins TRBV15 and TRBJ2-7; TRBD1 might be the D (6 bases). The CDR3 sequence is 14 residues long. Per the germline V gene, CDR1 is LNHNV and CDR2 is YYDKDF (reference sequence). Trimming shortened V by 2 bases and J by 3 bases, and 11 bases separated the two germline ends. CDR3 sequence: CATSRQGKGYEQYF. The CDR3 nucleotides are TGTGCCACCAGCAGACAGGGGAAAGGCTACGAGCAGTACTTC. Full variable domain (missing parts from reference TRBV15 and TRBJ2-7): DAMVIQNPRYQVTQFGKPVTLSCSQTLNHNVMYWYQQKSSQAPKLLFHYYDKDFNNEADTPDNFQSRRPNTSFCFLDIRSPGLGDTAMYLCATSRQGKGYEQYFGPGTRLTVT.

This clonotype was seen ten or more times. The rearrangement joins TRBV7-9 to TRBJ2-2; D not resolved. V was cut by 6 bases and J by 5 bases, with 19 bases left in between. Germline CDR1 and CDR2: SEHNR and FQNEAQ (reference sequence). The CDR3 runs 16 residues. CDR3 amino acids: CASRPIGRSDTGELFF. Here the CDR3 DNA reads TGTGCCAGCAGGCCGATCGGCCGCAGTGATACCGGGGAGCTGTTTTTT.

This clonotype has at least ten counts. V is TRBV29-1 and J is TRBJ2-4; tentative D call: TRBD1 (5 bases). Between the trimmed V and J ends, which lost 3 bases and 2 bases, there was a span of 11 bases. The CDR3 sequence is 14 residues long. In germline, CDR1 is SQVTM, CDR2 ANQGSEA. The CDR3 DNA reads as TGCAGCGTTGACGGCCAGGGAACCAAAAACATTCAGTACTTC. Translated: CSVDGQGTKNIQYF.

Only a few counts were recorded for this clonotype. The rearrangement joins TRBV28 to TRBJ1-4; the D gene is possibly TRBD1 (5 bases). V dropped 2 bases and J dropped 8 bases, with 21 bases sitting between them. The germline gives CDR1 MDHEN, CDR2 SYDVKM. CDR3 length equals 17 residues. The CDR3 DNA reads TGTGCCAGCAGTTTAGTTCGTGACAGTCCGAGCGAGGAAAAACTGTTTTTT. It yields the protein CASSLVRDSPSEEKLFF.

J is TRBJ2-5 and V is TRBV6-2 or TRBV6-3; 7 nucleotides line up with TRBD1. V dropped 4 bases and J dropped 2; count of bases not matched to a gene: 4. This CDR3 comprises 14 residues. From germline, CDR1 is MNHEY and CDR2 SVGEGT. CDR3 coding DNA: TGTGCCAGCAGTTCGGGACAGTTTCAAGAGACCCAGTACTTC. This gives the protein CASSSGQFQETQYF.

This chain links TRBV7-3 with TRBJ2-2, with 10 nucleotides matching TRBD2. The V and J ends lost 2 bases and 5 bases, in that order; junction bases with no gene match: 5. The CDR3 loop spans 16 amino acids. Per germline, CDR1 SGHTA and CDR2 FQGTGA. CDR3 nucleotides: TGTGCCAGCAGCTTACAGACTAGCGGGTCGACCGGGGAGCTGTTTTTT. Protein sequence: CASSLQTSGSTGELFF.

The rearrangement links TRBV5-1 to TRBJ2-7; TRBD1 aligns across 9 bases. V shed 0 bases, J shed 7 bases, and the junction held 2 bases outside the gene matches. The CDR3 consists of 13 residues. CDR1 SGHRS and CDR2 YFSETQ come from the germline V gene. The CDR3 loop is CASSLVTGGEQYF. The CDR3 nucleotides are TGCGCCAGCAGCTTGGTGACAGGGGGTGAGCAGTACTTC.

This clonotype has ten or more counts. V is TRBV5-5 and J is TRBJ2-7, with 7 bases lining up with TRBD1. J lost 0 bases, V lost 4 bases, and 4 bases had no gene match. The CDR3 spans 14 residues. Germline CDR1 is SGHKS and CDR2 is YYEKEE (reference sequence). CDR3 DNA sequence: TGTGCCAGCAGCCCTGGGGACAGCTCCTACGAGCAGTACTTC. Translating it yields CASSPGDSSYEQYF.

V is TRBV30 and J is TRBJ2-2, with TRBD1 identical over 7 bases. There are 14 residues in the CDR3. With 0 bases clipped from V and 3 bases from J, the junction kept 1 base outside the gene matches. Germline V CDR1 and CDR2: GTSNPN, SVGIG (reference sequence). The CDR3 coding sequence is TGTGCCTGGAGTGTAACAGGGGACACCGGGGAGCTGTTTTTT. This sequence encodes CAWSVTGDTGELFF.

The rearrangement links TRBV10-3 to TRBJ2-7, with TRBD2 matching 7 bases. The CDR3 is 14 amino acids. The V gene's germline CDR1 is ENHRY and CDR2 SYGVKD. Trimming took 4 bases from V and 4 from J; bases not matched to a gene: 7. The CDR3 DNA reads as TGTGCCATCAGTGGGACGGGGGGAGCGTACGAGCAGTACTTC. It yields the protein CAISGTGGAYEQYF.

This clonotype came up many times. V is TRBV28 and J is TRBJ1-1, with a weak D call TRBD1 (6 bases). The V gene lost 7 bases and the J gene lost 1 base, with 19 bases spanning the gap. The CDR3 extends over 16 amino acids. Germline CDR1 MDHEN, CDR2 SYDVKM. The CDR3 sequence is CASTTPGGQTNTEAFF. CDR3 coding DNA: TGTGCCAGCACCACCCCTGGGGGGCAGACGAACACTGAAGCTTTCTTT.

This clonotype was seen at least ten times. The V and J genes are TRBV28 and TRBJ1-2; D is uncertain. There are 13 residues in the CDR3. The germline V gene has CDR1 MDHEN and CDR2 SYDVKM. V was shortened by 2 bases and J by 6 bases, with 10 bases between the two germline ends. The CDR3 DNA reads TGTGCCAGCAGTTTAGGGGTGGGGAATGGCTACACCTTC. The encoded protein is CASSLGVGNGYTF.

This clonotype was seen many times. The CDR3 DNA reads TGTGCCAGCAGCTTAACTGGGGGGCGTAATTCACCCCTCCACTTT. As protein: CASSLTGGRNSPLHF. The chain carries TRBV7-3 and TRBJ1-6; weak D call: TRBD1 (6 bases). Trimming stripped 0 bases from V and 6 bases from J, with 9 bases between. CDR3 length: 15 amino acids. Per germline, CDR1 SGHTA and CDR2 FQGTGA. The whole variable domain, remainder taken from reference TRBV7-3 and TRBJ1-6, is GAGVSQTPSNKVTEKGKYVELRCDPISGHTALYWYRQSLGQGPEFLIYFQGTGAADDSGLPNDRFFAVRPEGSVSTLKIQRTERGDSAVYLCASSLTGGRNSPLHFGNGTRLTVT.

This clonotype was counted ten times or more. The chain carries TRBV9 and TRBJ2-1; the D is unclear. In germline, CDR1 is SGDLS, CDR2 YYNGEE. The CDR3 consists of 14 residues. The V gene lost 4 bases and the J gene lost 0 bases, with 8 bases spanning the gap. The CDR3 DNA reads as TGTGCCAGCAGCCCCTCGAGCTCCTACAATGAGCAGTTCTTC. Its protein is CASSPSSSYNEQFF.

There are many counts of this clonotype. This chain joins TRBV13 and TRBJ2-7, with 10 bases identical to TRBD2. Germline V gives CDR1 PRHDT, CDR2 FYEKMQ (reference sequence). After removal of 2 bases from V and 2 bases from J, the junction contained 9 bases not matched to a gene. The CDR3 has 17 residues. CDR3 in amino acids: CASSLRLAGAYPYEQYF. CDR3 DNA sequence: TGTGCCAGCAGCTTAAGGCTAGCGGGGGCCTACCCCTACGAGCAGTACTTC.

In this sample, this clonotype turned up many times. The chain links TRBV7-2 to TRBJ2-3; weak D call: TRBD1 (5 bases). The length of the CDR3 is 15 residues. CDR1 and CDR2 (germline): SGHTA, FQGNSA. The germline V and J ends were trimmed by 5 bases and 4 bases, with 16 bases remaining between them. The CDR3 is CASSGIGAVADTQYF. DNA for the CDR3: TGTGCCAGCAGCGGAATTGGGGCAGTGGCAGATACGCAGTATTTT.

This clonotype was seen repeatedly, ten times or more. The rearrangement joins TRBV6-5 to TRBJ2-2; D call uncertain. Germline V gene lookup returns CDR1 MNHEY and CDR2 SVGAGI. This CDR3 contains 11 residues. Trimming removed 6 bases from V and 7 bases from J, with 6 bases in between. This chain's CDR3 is CASRDIGELFF. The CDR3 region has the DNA TGTGCCAGCAGGGATATCGGGGAGCTGTTTTTT.

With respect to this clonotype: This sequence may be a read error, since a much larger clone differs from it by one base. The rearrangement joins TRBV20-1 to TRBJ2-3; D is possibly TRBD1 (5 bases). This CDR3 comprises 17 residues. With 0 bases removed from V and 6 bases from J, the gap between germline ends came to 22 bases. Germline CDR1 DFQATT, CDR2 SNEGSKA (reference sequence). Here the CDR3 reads CSARDVRIGAVWDTQYF. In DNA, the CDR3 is TGCAGTGCTAGAGACGTTCGGATAGGGGCCGTATGGGATACGCAGTATTTT.

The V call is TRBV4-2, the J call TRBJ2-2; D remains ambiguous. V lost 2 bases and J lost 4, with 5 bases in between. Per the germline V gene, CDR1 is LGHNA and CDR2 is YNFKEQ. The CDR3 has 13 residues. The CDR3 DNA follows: TGTGCCAGCAGCCAACTGATCACCGGGGAGCTGTTTTTT. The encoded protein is CASSQLITGELFF.

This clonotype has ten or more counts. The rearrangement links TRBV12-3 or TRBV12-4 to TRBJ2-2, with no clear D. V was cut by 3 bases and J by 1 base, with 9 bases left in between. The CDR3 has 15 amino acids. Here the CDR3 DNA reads TGTGCCAGCAGTTTTGGCAGATTGAACACCGGGGAGCTGTTTTTT. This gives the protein CASSFGRLNTGELFF.

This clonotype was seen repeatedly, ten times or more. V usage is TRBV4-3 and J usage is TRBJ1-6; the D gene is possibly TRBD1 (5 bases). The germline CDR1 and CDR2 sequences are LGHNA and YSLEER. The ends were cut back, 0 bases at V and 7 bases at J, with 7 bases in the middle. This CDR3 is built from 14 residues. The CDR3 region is CASSQERGNSPLHF. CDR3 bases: TGCGCCAGCAGCCAAGAACGGGGCAATTCACCCCTCCACTTT.

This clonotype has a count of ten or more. CDR3 loop: CASSYGSGRGNEQFF. The CDR3 nucleotides read TGTGCCAGCAGTTACGGTAGCGGGAGGGGTAATGAGCAGTTCTTC. The gene calls are TRBV6-5 and TRBJ2-1, with 11 bases that match TRBD2. The V and J ends lost 2 bases and 7 bases, in that order; junction bases with no gene match: 4. In germline, CDR1 is MNHEY, CDR2 SVGAGI. The CDR3 covers 15 residues.

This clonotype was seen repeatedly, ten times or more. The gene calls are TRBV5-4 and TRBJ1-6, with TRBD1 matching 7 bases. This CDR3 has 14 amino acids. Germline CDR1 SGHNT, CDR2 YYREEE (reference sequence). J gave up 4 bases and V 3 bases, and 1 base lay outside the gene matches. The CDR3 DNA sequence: TGTGCCAGCAGCTCACAGGGGTATAATTCACCCCTCCACTTT. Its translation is CASSSQGYNSPLHF.

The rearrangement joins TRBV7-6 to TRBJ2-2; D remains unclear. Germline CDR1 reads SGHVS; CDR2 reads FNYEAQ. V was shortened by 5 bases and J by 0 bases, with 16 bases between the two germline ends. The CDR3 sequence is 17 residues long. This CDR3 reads CASSPLRHTANTGELFF. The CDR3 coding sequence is TGTGCCAGCAGCCCCCTCCGACACACCGCGAACACCGGGGAGCTGTTTTTT.

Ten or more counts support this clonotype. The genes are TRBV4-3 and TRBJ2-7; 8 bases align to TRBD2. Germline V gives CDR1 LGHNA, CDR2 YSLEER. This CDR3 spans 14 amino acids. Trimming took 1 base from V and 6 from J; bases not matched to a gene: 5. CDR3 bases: TGCGCCAGCAGCCAAGGTCCAAGCGGGAGCGAGCAGTACTTC. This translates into CASSQGPSGSEQYF.

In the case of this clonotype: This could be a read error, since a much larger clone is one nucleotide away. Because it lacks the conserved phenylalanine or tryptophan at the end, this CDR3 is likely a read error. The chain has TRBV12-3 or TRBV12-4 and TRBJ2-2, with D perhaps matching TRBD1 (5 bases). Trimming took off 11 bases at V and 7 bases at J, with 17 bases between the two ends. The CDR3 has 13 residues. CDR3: CASRNLGRGELFS. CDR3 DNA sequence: TGTGCCTCTCGGAATCTGGGGCGCGGGGAGCTGTTTTCT.